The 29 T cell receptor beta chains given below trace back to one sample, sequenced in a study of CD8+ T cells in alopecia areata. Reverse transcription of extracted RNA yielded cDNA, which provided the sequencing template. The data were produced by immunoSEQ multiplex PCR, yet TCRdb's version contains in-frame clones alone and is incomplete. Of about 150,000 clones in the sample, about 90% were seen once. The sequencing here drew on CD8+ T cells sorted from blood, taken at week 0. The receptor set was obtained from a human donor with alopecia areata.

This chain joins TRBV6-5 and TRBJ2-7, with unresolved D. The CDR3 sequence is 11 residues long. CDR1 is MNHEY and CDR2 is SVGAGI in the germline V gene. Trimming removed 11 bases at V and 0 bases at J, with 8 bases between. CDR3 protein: CACGFSYEQYF. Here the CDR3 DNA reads TGTGCCTGTGGTTTCTCCTACGAGCAGTACTTC.

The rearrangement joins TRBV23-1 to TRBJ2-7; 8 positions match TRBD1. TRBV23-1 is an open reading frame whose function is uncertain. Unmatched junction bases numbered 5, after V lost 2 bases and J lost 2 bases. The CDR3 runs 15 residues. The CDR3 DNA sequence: TGCGCCAGCAGTCAACGACAGGGGCGTACCTACGAGCAGTACTTC. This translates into CASSQRQGRTYEQYF.

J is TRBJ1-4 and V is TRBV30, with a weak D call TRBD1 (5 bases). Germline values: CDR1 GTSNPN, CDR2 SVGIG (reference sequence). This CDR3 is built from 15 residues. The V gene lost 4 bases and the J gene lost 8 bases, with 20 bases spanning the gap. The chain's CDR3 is CAWTHSGTPGEKLFF. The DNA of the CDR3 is TGTGCCTGGACGCACTCGGGGACCCCGGGAGAAAAACTGTTTTTT.

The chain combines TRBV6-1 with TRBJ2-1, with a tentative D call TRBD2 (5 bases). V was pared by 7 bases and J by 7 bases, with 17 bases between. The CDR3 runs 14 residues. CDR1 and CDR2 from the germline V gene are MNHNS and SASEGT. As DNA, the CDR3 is TGTGCCAGCAAAGGGAGCCCTACTTGGAATGAGCAGTTCTTC. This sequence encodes CASKGSPTWNEQFF.

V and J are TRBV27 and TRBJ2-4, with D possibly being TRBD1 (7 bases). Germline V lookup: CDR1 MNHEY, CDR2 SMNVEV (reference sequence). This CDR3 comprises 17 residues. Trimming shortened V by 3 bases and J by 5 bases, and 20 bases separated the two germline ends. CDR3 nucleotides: TGTGCCAGCAGTTTTTTGCGGGGTCAGGGGGGCCAAAACATTCAGTACTTC. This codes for CASSFLRGQGGQNIQYF.

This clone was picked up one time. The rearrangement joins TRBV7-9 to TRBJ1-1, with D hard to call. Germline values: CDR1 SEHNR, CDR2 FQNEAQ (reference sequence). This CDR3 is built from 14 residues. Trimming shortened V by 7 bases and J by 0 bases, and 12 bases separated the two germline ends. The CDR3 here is CASTPSELNTEAFF. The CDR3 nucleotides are TGTGCCAGCACCCCTTCTGAGCTGAACACTGAAGCTTTCTTT. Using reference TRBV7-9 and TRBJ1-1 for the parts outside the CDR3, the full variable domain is DTGVSQNPRHKITKRGQNVTFRCDPISEHNRLYWYRQTLGQGPEFLTYFQNEAQLEKSRLLSDRFSAERPKGSFSTLEIQRTEQGDSAMYLCASTPSELNTEAFFGQGTRLTVV.

CDR3 residues: CASSLVGAGDNQPQHF. The CDR3 DNA follows: TGTGCCAGCAGCTTAGTAGGGGCAGGTGACAATCAGCCCCAGCATTTT. The J gene is TRBJ1-5, the V gene TRBV7-9; D possibly corresponds to TRBD1 (5 bases). CDR1 is SEHNR, CDR2 FQNEAQ, per germline (reference sequence). CDR3 size: 16 residues. The germline V and J ends were trimmed by 1 base and 3 bases, with 13 bases remaining between them.

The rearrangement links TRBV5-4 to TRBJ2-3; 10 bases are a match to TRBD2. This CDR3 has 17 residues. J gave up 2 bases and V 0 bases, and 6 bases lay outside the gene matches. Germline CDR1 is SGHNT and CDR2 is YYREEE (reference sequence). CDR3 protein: CASSLASLAGDTDTQYF. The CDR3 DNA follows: TGTGCCAGCAGCTTGGCGAGCCTAGCGGGAGACACAGATACGCAGTATTTT.

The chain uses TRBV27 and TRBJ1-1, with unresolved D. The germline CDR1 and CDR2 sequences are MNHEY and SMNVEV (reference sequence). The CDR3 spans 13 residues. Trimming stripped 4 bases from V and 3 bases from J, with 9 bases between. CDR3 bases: TGTGCCAGCAGTTGGGGTTTCTACACTGAAGCTTTCTTT. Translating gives CASSWGFYTEAFF.

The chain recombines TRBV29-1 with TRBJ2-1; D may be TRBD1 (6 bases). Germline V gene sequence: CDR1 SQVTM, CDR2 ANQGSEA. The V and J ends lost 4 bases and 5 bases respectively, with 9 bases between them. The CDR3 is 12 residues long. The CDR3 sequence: CSVGSGDNEQFF. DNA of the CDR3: TGCAGCGTTGGGTCAGGGGACAATGAGCAGTTCTTC.

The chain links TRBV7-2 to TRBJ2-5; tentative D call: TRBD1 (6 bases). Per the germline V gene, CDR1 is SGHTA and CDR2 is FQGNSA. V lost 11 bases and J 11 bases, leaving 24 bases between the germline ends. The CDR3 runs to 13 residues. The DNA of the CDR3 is TGTGCCTCCGGACAGACCCCGTTAAGGGAGCAGTACTTC. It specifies CASGQTPLREQYF.

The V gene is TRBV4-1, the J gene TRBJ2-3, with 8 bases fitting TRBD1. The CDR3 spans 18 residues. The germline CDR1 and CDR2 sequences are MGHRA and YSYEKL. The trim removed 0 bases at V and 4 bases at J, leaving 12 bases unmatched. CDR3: CASSQEFDGTGGADTQYF. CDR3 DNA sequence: TGCGCCAGCAGCCAAGAATTTGACGGGACAGGCGGCGCAGATACGCAGTATTTT.

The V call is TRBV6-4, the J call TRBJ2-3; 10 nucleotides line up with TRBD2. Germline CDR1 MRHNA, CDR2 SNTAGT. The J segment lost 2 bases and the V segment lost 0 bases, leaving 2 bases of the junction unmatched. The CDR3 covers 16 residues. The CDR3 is CASSDSSGGATDTQYF. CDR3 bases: TGTGCCAGCAGTGACTCGAGCGGGGGGGCCACAGATACGCAGTATTTT.

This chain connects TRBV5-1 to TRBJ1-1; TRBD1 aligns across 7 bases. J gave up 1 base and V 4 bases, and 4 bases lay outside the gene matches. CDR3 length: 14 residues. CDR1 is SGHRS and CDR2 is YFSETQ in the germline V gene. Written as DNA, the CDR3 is TGCGCCAGCAGCGGCGGGACAGAGAACACTGAAGCTTTCTTT. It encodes CASSGGTENTEAFF.

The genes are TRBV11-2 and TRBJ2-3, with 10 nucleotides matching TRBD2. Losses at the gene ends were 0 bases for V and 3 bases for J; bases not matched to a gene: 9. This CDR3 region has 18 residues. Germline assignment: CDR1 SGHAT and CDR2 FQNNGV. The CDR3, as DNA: TGTGCCAGCAGCTTAGATCTCCTAGCGGGGGATATGACAGATACGCAGTATTTT. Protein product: CASSLDLLAGDMTDTQYF.

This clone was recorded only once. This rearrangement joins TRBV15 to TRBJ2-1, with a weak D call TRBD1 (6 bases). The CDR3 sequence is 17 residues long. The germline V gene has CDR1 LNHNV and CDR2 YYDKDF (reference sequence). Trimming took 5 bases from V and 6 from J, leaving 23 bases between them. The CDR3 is CATSGPGPSKGGNEQFF. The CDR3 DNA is TGTGCCACCAGCGGACCCGGGCCCTCAAAAGGGGGCAATGAGCAGTTCTTC.

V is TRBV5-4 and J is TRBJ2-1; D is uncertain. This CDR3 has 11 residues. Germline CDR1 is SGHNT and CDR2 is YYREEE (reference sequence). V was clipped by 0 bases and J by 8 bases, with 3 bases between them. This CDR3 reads CASSLAHEQFF. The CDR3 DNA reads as TGTGCCAGCAGCTTGGCCCATGAGCAGTTCTTC.

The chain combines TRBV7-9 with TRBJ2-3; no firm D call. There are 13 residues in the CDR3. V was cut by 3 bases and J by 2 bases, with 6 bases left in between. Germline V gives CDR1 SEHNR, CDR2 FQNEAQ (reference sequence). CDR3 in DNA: TGTGCCAGCAGCTTTGGGAACACAGATACGCAGTATTTT. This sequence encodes CASSFGNTDTQYF.

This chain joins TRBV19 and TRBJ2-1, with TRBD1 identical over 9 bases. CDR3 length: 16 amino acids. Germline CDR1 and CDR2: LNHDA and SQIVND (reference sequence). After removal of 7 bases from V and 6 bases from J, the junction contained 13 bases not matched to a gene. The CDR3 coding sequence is TGTGCCAGTACCCCGCATTCTGGGACAGGGTTCAATGAGCAGTTCTTC. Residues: CASTPHSGTGFNEQFF.

The CDR3 DNA reads as TGTGCCAGCAGCTTAGTTGAGGGTAGCACAGATACGCAGTATTTT. Translating gives CASSLVEGSTDTQYF. This chain links TRBV7-8 with TRBJ2-3; D is perhaps TRBD2 (5 bases). The germline V and J ends were trimmed by 1 base and 0 bases, with 8 bases remaining between them. The CDR3 is 15 amino acids. From germline, CDR1 is SGHVS and CDR2 FQNEAQ.

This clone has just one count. CDR3 in amino acids: CASSPLRPYEQYF. DNA of the CDR3: TGTGCCAGCAGCCCCCTTCGGCCCTACGAGCAGTACTTC. V gene TRBV27 combines with J gene TRBJ2-7; the D is unclear. The germline CDR1 and CDR2 sequences are MNHEY and SMNVEV (reference sequence). The CDR3 is 13 residues long. The germline V and J ends were trimmed by 6 bases and 2 bases, with 11 bases remaining between them.

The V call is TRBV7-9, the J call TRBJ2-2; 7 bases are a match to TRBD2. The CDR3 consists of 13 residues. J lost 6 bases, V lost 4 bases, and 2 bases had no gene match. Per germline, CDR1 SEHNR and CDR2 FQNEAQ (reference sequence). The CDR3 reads CASSSGGSGELFF. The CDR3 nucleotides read TGTGCCAGCAGCTCCGGGGGGTCCGGGGAGCTGTTTTTT.

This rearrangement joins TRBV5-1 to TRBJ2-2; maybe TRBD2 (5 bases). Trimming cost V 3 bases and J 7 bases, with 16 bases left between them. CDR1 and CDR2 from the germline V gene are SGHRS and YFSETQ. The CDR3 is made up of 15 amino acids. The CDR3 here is CASSSRTVDHGELFF. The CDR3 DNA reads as TGCGCCAGCAGCTCTCGGACTGTTGATCACGGGGAGCTGTTTTTT. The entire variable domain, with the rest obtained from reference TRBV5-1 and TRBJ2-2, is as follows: KAGVTQTPRYLIKTRGQQVTLSCSPISGHRSVSWYQQTPGQGLQFLFEYFSETQRNKGNFPGRFSGRQFSNSRSEMNVSTLELGDSALYLCASSSRTVDHGELFFGEGSRLTVL.

CDR3 bases: TGTGCCAGCAGCTTAGGGCAGTCCCAAGAGACCCAGTACTTC. Protein sequence: CASSLGQSQETQYF. The J gene is TRBJ2-5, the V gene TRBV13, with D unclear. Germline assignment: CDR1 PRHDT and CDR2 FYEKMQ (reference sequence). This CDR3 contains 14 residues. Trimming stripped 0 bases from V and 1 base from J, with 6 bases between.

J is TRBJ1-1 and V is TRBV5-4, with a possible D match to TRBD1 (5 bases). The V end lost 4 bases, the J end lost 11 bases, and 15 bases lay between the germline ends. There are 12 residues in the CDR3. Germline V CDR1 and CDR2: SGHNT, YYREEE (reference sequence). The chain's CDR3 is CASSLPPGPAFF. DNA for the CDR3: TGTGCCAGCAGCCTACCCCCGGGGCCGGCTTTCTTT.

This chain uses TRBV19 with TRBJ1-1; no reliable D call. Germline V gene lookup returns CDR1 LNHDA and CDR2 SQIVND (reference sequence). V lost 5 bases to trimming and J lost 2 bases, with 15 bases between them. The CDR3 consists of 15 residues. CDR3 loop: CASSREAYTNTEAFF. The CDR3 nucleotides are TGTGCCAGTAGTCGAGAGGCATATACAAACACTGAAGCTTTCTTT.

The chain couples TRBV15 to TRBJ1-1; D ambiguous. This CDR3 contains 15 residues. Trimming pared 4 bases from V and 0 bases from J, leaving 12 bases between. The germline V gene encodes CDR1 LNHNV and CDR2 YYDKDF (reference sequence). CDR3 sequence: CATSKELLMNTEAFF. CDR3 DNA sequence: TGTGCCACCAGCAAAGAGCTACTGATGAACACTGAAGCTTTCTTT.

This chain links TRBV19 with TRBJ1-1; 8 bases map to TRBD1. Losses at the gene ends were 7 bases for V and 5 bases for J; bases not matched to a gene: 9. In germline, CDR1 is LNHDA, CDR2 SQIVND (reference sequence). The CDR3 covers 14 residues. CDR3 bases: TGTGCCAGTACCGTAGGACAGGGTAATACTGAAGCTTTCTTT. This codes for CASTVGQGNTEAFF. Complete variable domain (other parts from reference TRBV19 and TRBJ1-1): DGGITQSPKYLFRKEGQNVTLSCEQNLNHDAMYWYRQDPGQGLRLIYYSQIVNDFQKGDIAEGYSVSREKKESFPLTVTSAQKNPTAFYLCASTVGQGNTEAFFGQGTRLTVV.

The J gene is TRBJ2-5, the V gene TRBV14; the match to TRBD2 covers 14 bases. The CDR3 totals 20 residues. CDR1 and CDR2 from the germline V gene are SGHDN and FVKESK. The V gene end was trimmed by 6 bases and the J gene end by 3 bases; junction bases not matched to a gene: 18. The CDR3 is CASRPAELMGLAGEEETQYF. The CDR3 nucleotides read TGTGCCAGCAGACCTGCAGAGCTTATGGGACTAGCGGGAGAGGAAGAGACCCAGTACTTC.